This T cell receptor (beta chain) is from a study of blood T cell repertoires in COVID-19. On the study more broadly: Samples representing acute and convalescent COVID-19 were sourced from the United States, Italy and Spain. The cDNA or gDNA used as material had been derived from T cells, B-cell-depleted T cells, or PBMCs.

This CDR3 is 14 amino acids long. Germline CDR1 reads LGHDT; CDR2 reads YNNKEL (reference sequence). Trimming removed 1 base at V and 0 bases at J, with 6 bases between. In the original workflow: By means of reference gene primer amplification, nucleated cell counts were estimated. This table comes from immunoSEQ multiplex PCR, and its TCRdb copy is limited to in-frame clones, with some not included. Clone size and V and J calls were adopted from that table, with D and trimming inferred from the DNA. The sample records roughly 360,000 clones, roughly 80% being singletons. The chain carries TRBV3-1 (or the pseudogene TRBV3-2) and TRBJ1-1; no clear D. The sequence came from a human donor with acute or convalescent COVID-19. The donor label of this sample is uncertain. Sequencing was done on a sample of peripheral blood. CDR3 in amino acids: CASSQGGLNTEAFF. CDR3 DNA sequence: TGTGCCAGCAGCCAAGGAGGTTTGAACACTGAAGCTTTCTTT.